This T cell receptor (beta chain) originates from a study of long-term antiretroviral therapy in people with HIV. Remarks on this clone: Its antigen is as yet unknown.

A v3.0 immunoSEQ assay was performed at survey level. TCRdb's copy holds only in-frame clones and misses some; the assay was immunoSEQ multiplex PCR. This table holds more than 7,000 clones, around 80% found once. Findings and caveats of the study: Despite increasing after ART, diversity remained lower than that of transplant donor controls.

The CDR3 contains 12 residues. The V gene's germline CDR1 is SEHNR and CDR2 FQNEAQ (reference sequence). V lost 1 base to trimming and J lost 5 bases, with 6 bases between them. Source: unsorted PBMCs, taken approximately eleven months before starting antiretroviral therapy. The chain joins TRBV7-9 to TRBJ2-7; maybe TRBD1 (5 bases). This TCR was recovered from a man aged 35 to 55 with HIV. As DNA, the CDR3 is TGTGCCAGCAGCTTAGTAGGGGACGAGCAGTACTTC. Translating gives CASSLVGDEQYF.